This T cell receptor beta chain stems from a study of cytotoxic CD8 clonotypes in ibrutinib-treated CLL (dated by TCRdb to 2020 to 2023). In terms of the full investigation: The cohort had over ten relapsed/refractory and around 15 treatment-naive patients; 17 to 18 were IGHV unmutated. Cryopreserved peripheral blood mononuclear cells were obtained before treatment, at response, and at either sustained remission or disease progression. Partial responses were observed in some 24 patients and complete responses in 2; after a median follow-up of 68 months, remission was maintained in 14 patients and progression was observed in approximately 12. Samples averaged about 260,000 productive templates and some 91,000 productive rearrangements. Longitudinal samples were available for about 30% of the roughly 86 trial participants. Patients were still on ibrutinib when every remission and progressive disease sample was collected. The response samples were drawn at a median of roughly eleven months into treatment, with a range of about 6 to 36 months.

In the germline V gene, CDR1 corresponds to LGHNA and CDR2 to YSLEER. V was cut back by 3 bases and J by 5 bases, leaving a gap of 14 bases between them. CDR3 length: 15 amino acids, cysteine to phenylalanine. This entry keeps only the CDR3 DNA: 45 bases, framed from base 1. The time point label here, explained by the study, means: about a year on ibrutinib. Approximately 2 micrograms of genomic DNA were extracted from cryopreserved PBMCs for TCR beta library preparation. Longitudinal blood samples from CLL patients on ibrutinib monotherapy were analyzed using high-throughput TCR beta sequencing. The patients were enrolled in a single-center, open-label phase 2 trial of ibrutinib monotherapy. This clone occurred a few times. Its specific antigen is unknown. The record has no base qualities; no much larger clone is one base away. The study at large found these results: Sampling times were not matched between sustained-remission and progressing patients, and lymph node repertoires were not studied. At baseline, clonality was higher than in age-matched healthy donors and showed a strong correlation with circulating CD8+ T-cell counts. Public clonotypes were rare and either contracted or stayed stable during treatment, and the rise in clonality at ibrutinib response reflected the expansion of private clonotypes. Clonality rose at ibrutinib response, remained stable during sustained remission, and dropped back toward baseline at progression.

On a MiSeq, deep resolution sequencing aimed for a depth between 1 in 1 million and 1 in 200,000 T cells, with each clonotype covered approximately 9.2x on average. TCR beta libraries were generated with the immunoSEQ hsTCRB Kit. In the authors' own workflow: Data were analyzed with ImmunoSEQ Data Assistant and ImmunoSEQ Analyzer, with V, D and J genes assigned per IMGT definitions. Clonality was computed as one minus normalized Shannon entropy of productive rearrangement frequencies, ranging from 0 to 1. Only overrepresented clonotypes making up at least 0.05% of each patient's repertoire were included in the public clonotype analysis. Roughly 13 age-matched healthy donor repertoires from immuneACCESS served as clonality controls. What TCRdb holds here is the immuneACCESS table cut down to in-frame rearrangements. Part of the clones is not present; checked against another copy, under half of the missing clones reflect an unresolved V gene, and the others are unexplained. D and trimming were read from the DNA, whereas the V and J calls and clone size are those reported in that table. The table for this sample lists roughly 220,000 clones; 70% to 75% of them were counted only once. The top ten hold 5.9% of the sample.

Recombination linked TRBV4-3 to TRBJ2-1, with no confident D gene call. The TCR sequence derives from a human donor with chronic lymphocytic leukemia. Sequenced here: PBMCs, sampled after 12 months of ibrutinib treatment. The CDR3 protein sequence reads: CASSHDPRGDNEQFF. Read as DNA, the sequence is TGCGCCAGCAGCCATGACCCACGCGGCGACAATGAGCAGTTCTTC.